The 10 T cell receptor beta chains below come from one sample, sequenced in a study of blood T cell repertoires in COVID-19. TCRdb's table, derived via immunoSEQ multiplex PCR, lists solely in-frame clones and lacks some. The sample holds 400,000 to 450,000 clones, 80% to 90% seen once. Input material: PBMCs or T cells enriched from blood (not recorded which). Receptor source: a man aged 25 to 40 who had recovered from COVID-19.

This rearrangement joins TRBV6-1 to TRBJ1-2; unclear D gene. Trimming removed 3 bases at V and 4 bases at J, with 9 bases between. Germline V CDR1 and CDR2: MNHNS, SASEGT. This CDR3 has 13 amino acids. CDR3 protein: CASSDTALYGYTF. In DNA form, the CDR3 reads TGTGCCAGCAGTGACACAGCCCTCTATGGCTACACCTTC.

This chain uses TRBV7-9 with TRBJ2-1; TRBD1 matches 8 bases. Germline V gene lookup returns CDR1 SEHNR and CDR2 FQNEAQ (reference sequence). The V segment lost 3 bases and the J segment 8 bases; nucleotides outside the gene matches: 6. This CDR3 spans 14 amino acids. The CDR3 reads CASSFGTGYDEQFF. The CDR3 coding sequence is TGTGCCAGCAGCTTTGGGACAGGTTACGATGAGCAGTTCTTC.

The rearrangement joins TRBV6-5 to TRBJ1-5; TRBD1 matches 9 bases. Trimming took 5 bases from V and 2 from J; bases not matched to a gene: 1. Germline CDR1 is MNHEY and CDR2 is SVGAGI. The CDR3 length is 14 residues. CDR3 sequence reads: CASSRTGGNQPQHF. The DNA of the CDR3 is TGTGCCAGCAGTCGGACAGGGGGCAATCAGCCCCAGCATTTT.

The sample holds one count of this clone. The rearrangement links TRBV2 to TRBJ1-5; D ambiguous. The germline V gene encodes CDR1 SNHLY and CDR2 FYNNEI. The CDR3 is made up of 15 amino acids. The V end lost 1 base, the J end lost 0 bases, and 7 bases lay between the germline ends. The CDR3 DNA reads as TGTGCCAGCAGTGAAGGGGAGTATAGCAATCAGCCCCAGCATTTT. Amino acid sequence: CASSEGEYSNQPQHF.

The chain is built from TRBV27 and TRBJ1-2; TRBD1 is a possible D gene (6 bases). The V gene's germline CDR1 is MNHEY and CDR2 SMNVEV (reference sequence). V was cut by 4 bases and J by 8 bases, with 11 bases left in between. The CDR3 length is 12 residues. CDR3 sequence: CASSSQGWGYTF. CDR3 nucleotides: TGTGCCAGCAGTTCACAGGGTTGGGGCTACACCTTC.

The sample holds one count of this clone. V and J are TRBV13 and TRBJ2-2, with 7 bases matching TRBD2. The CDR3 spans 16 residues. The V and J ends lost 5 bases and 3 bases, in that order; junction bases with no gene match: 9. In germline, CDR1 is PRHDT, CDR2 FYEKMQ (reference sequence). CDR3 sequence (DNA): TGTGCCAGCAGCGCTCGGACTAGAGATTACACCGGGGAGCTGTTTTTT. It encodes CASSARTRDYTGELFF.

The rearrangement uses TRBV10-1 and TRBJ1-2; 9 positions agree with TRBD1. Germline CDR1 reads WNHNN; CDR2 reads SYGVQD (reference sequence). V shed 6 bases, J shed 7 bases, and the junction held 6 bases outside the gene matches. The CDR3 length is 13 residues. The CDR3 reads CASSPGTGSGYTF. The CDR3 DNA is TGCGCCAGCAGCCCCGGGACAGGGTCTGGCTACACCTTC.

This rearrangement joins TRBV5-1 to TRBJ2-1; 9 positions match TRBD1. The V gene end was trimmed by 0 bases and the J gene end by 3 bases; junction bases not matched to a gene: 4. The germline V gene has CDR1 SGHRS and CDR2 YFSETQ. The CDR3 is 16 amino acids. CDR3 bases: TGCGCCAGCAGCTTGGTTGGACAGGGGTACTACAATGAGCAGTTCTTC. This encodes CASSLVGQGYYNEQFF.

V gene TRBV19 combines with J gene TRBJ2-7; D possibly corresponds to TRBD2 (5 bases). V was cut by 4 bases and J by 4 bases, with 11 bases left in between. CDR1 and CDR2 from the germline V gene are LNHDA and SQIVND (reference sequence). This CDR3 contains 13 residues. CDR3 loop: CASSSGPLYEQYF. The CDR3 DNA reads TGTGCCAGTAGTAGCGGGCCCCTTTACGAGCAGTACTTC.

This rearrangement joins TRBV28 to TRBJ1-5; 10 bases map to TRBD1. V shed 6 bases, J shed 5 bases, and the junction held 13 bases outside the gene matches. CDR3 length equals 17 residues. Germline V lookup: CDR1 MDHEN, CDR2 SYDVKM. CDR3 residues: CASRLARTGGSHQPQHF. The CDR3 nucleotides are TGTGCCAGCAGACTCGCCCGGACAGGGGGAAGTCATCAGCCCCAGCATTTT.